This note documents a single T cell receptor beta chain sequence. The data stem from a study of CD8+ T cells in alopecia areata. V was clipped by 6 bases and J by 2 bases, with 7 bases between them. CDR1 and CDR2 from the germline V gene are KGHSH and LQKENI. The CDR3 has 12 residues. Reverse transcription of extracted RNA yielded cDNA, which provided the sequencing template. Produced via immunoSEQ multiplex PCR; TCRdb's table is partial and in-frame only. The sample lists about 120,000 clones, approximately 53% occurring once. Sample treatment: oral pan-JAK inhibitor, 5-10 mg twice daily. The source was CD4+ T cells sorted from blood, collected at week 4, from a patient treated with tofacitinib. The chain carries TRBV18 and TRBJ2-5; the D is unclear. The clonotype was recovered from a human donor with alopecia areata. Here the CDR3 reads CASSPMQETQYF. Here the CDR3 DNA reads TGTGCCAGCTCTCCGATGCAAGAGACCCAGTACTTC.